Presented here are 15 T cell receptor beta chains from one specimen sequenced in a study of blood T cell repertoires in COVID-19. Using immunoSEQ multiplex PCR, the repertoire was profiled, and TCRdb retains in-frame clones only, with some absent. Seen here are approximately 97,000 clones, roughly 84% observed once, and the top ten hold approximately 4.5%. Source material: peripheral blood. The receptors come from a human donor in a cohort sampled during active COVID-19.

Points on this clone: At one of its ends the junction is not consistent with the germline gene, which may arise from a read error. The chain uses TRBV6-2 or TRBV6-3 and TRBJ1-2, with 12 bases matching TRBD1. Per the germline V gene, CDR1 is MNHEY and CDR2 is SVGEGT. CDR3 length equals 19 residues. CDR3 nucleotide sequence: TGTGCCAGCAATTACGGGCGTCCGGGACAGGGGGCTACTAACTATGGCTACACCTTC. This codes for CASNYGRPGQGATNYGYTF.

V usage is TRBV18 and J usage is TRBJ2-6; maybe TRBD2 (6 bases). Germline CDR1 KGHSH, CDR2 LQKENI. Deletions cut 2 bases from V and 4 bases from J, with 9 bases between. The CDR3 extends over 15 amino acids. The CDR3 nucleotides read TGTGCCAGCTCACCATCGGGGGACGGGGCCAACGTCCTGACTTTC. Translating gives CASSPSGDGANVLTF.

The V call is TRBV9, the J call TRBJ1-3; D unresolved. The germline CDR1 and CDR2 sequences are SGDLS and YYNGEE. V was clipped by 1 base and J by 2 bases, with 10 bases between them. This CDR3 contains 15 residues. For the CDR3, the DNA is TGTGCCAGCAGCGTAATGTTAGAGGCTGGAAACACCATATATTTT. Protein sequence: CASSVMLEAGNTIYF.

V is TRBV5-1 and J is TRBJ2-5, with 10 bases matching TRBD2. Germline V CDR1 and CDR2: SGHRS, YFSETQ. Trimming cost V 1 base and J 4 bases; bases outside gene matches: 7. The CDR3 is 16 residues long. The CDR3 nucleotides are TGCGCCAGCAGCTTGTCCACCAGCGGGGGGGGAGAGACCCAGTACTTC. This translates into CASSLSTSGGGETQYF.

The genes are TRBV27 and TRBJ2-5; tentatively, D is TRBD2 (5 bases). Germline V gene sequence: CDR1 MNHEY, CDR2 SMNVEV (reference sequence). The CDR3 loop spans 15 amino acids. Trimming stripped 5 bases from V and 4 bases from J, with 17 bases between. DNA for the CDR3: TGTGCCAGCAGTAAGCTACTGGGGAGTGGAGAGACCCAGTACTTC. Its translation is CASSKLLGSGETQYF.

The chain couples TRBV28 to TRBJ1-5, with 10 positions matching TRBD1. Trimming removed 4 bases from V and 0 bases from J; junction bases left unmatched: 3. Germline CDR1 is MDHEN and CDR2 is SYDVKM. This CDR3 is 16 amino acids long. CDR3 bases: TGTGCCAGCAGTTCGGACAGGGGGTATAGCAATCAGCCCCAGCATTTT. Encoded protein: CASSSDRGYSNQPQHF. Based on the CDR3 plus reference TRBV28 and TRBJ1-5, the full variable domain is DVKVTQSSRYLVKRTGEKVFLECVQDMDHENMFWYRQDPGLGLRLIYFSYDVKMKEKGDIPEGYSVSREKKERFSLILESASTNQTSMYLCASSSDRGYSNQPQHFGDGTRLSIL.

A single count supports this clone. CDR3 residues: CARSSTGGTEAFF. CDR3 nucleotides: TGTGCCAGAAGTTCTACAGGGGGAACTGAAGCTTTCTTT. The J gene is TRBJ1-1, the V gene TRBV5-3; 8 nucleotides match TRBD1. TRBV5-3 counts as an open reading frame of uncertain function. The junction had 5 bases not matched to a gene; V was cut back by 5 bases and J by 5 bases. There are 13 residues in the CDR3.

The chain combines TRBV5-1 with TRBJ1-4; 9 positions match TRBD1. The length of the CDR3 is 16 residues. The V gene end was trimmed by 0 bases and the J gene end by 10 bases; junction bases not matched to a gene: 10. In germline, CDR1 is SGHRS, CDR2 YFSETQ. Written as DNA, the CDR3 is TGCGCCAGCAGCTTGGGACCCGGGACAGGGTCTGGAAAACTGTTTTTT. It yields the protein CASSLGPGTGSGKLFF.

The V gene is TRBV15, the J gene TRBJ1-1; possible D gene TRBD1, 5 bases. V was trimmed by 4 bases and J by 1 base, leaving 10 bases between them. The CDR3 covers 14 residues. Germline CDR1 LNHNV, CDR2 YYDKDF (reference sequence). CDR3 loop: CATSIQTENTEAFF. DNA of the CDR3: TGTGCCACCAGCATCCAGACAGAGAACACTGAAGCTTTCTTT.

Here the CDR3 reads CASSGQGLSTEAFF. As DNA, the CDR3 is TGCGCCAGCAGTGGACAGGGGTTGAGCACTGAAGCTTTCTTT. The chain employs TRBV5-1 and TRBJ1-1; 9 nucleotides align to TRBD1. Germline loops: CDR1 SGHRS, CDR2 YFSETQ. This CDR3 spans 14 amino acids. Losses at the gene ends were 5 bases for V and 4 bases for J; bases not matched to a gene: 6.

This rearrangement joins TRBV19 to TRBJ1-5, with 7 bases identical to TRBD1. Looked up from germline, CDR1 is LNHDA and CDR2 is SQIVND (reference sequence). The CDR3 length is 16 residues. The junction had 10 bases not matched to a gene; V was cut back by 7 bases and J by 1 base. The CDR3 is CASTPTGVGSNQPQHF. As DNA, the CDR3 is TGTGCCAGTACCCCCACAGGGGTAGGGAGCAATCAGCCCCAGCATTTT.

This clone was seen a single time. The CDR3 protein is CASSVTAGGSYNEQFF. CDR3 coding DNA: TGTGCCAGCAGTGTAACAGCGGGGGGCTCCTACAATGAGCAGTTCTTC. This sequence joins TRBV6-1 and TRBJ2-1; 9 bases match TRBD2. This CDR3 is built from 16 residues. Germline values: CDR1 MNHNS, CDR2 SASEGT. With 4 bases clipped from V and 0 bases from J, the junction kept 4 bases outside the gene matches.

This clone was detected only once. V usage is TRBV5-1 and J usage is TRBJ2-7, with D possibly TRBD2 on 6 matching bases. The CDR3 runs to 14 residues. Trimming stripped 5 bases from V and 0 bases from J, with 12 bases between. CDR1 is SGHRS and CDR2 is YFSETQ in the germline V gene. This CDR3 is CASRGTPSSYEQYF. CDR3 sequence (DNA): TGCGCCAGCAGAGGGACTCCGAGCTCCTACGAGCAGTACTTC.

This chain connects TRBV7-9 to TRBJ2-7, with a weak D call TRBD2 (6 bases). This CDR3 has 15 residues. The germline gives CDR1 SEHNR, CDR2 FQNEAQ (reference sequence). Between the trimmed V and J ends, which lost 5 bases and 2 bases, there was a span of 16 bases. The CDR3 region is CASSPWPSVAYEQYF. The DNA for the CDR3 is TGTGCCAGCAGCCCTTGGCCTAGCGTAGCCTACGAGCAGTACTTC. The full variable domain, with the rest looked up from reference TRBV7-9 and TRBJ2-7, is DTGVSQNPRHKITKRGQNVTFRCDPISEHNRLYWYRQTLGQGPEFLTYFQNEAQLEKSRLLSDRFSAERPKGSFSTLEIQRTEQGDSAMYLCASSPWPSVAYEQYFGPGTRLTVT.

V is TRBV7-2 and J is TRBJ1-4; TRBD1 is a possible D gene (6 bases). The germline V and J ends were trimmed by 1 base and 4 bases, with 10 bases remaining between them. The germline V gene has CDR1 SGHTA and CDR2 FQGNSA. This CDR3 spans 15 amino acids. CDR3 in DNA: TGTGCCAGCAGCTTAGGCGACAGGAATAATGAAAAACTGTTTTTT. Translation: CASSLGDRNNEKLFF.